This T cell receptor beta chain was identified in a study of cytotoxic CD8 clonotypes in ibrutinib-treated CLL. This clone was seen just once. The antigen remains undetermined. The method was immunoSEQ multiplex PCR; TCRdb's version includes in-frame clones alone and lacks a portion of them. The top ten clones hold over 2% of a sample with about 160,000 clones, about 80% of them seen once. The CDR3 length is 13 residues. The germline V gene has CDR1 MNHEY and CDR2 SVGAGI. V lost 8 bases to trimming and J lost 0 bases, with 10 bases between them. Study-wide results and caveats: Before falling back toward baseline at progression, clonality had risen at the time of ibrutinib response.

The TCR comes from a human donor with chronic lymphocytic leukemia. Specimen: PBMCs, collected after 12 months of ibrutinib treatment. The rearrangement joins TRBV6-5 to TRBJ1-1; a possible D gene is TRBD1 (5 bases). CDR3 nucleotide sequence: TGTGCCAGCTGGGGGACGGTGAACACTGAAGCTTTCTTT. As protein: CASWGTVNTEAFF.